Described below is a single T cell receptor beta chain sequence and its context. The target antigen is unknown. Trimming removed 1 base at V and 7 bases at J, with 14 bases between. Germline CDR1 reads SGHTA; CDR2 reads FQGTGA. The CDR3 is 16 amino acids. This record belongs to a study of type 1 and type 2 diabetes patients. Study as a whole: Participants included type 1 and type 2 diabetes patients plus nondiabetic controls. The whole study generated 18,976,912 paired-end reads.

Regarding the study as a whole: Type 2 diabetes and control samples shared highly correlated V and J usage, averaging around 0.97.

PCR was run on genomic DNA. A primer set of 30 forward and 13 reverse primers amplified the CDR3. One entry per CDR3 protein results from TCRdb running MiXCR on the multiplex PCR reads. The sample contains 250,000 to 300,000 distinct CDR3 sequences, 45% to 60% of which appear only once. Diabetic patients met standard criteria for type 1 or type 2 diabetes. The J gene is TRBJ1-6, the V gene TRBV7-3; D is perhaps TRBD1 (6 bases). Specimen: peripheral blood mononuclear cells (PBMCs). This TCR came from a young man with type 2 diabetes. CDR3 nucleotides: TGTGCCAGCAGCTTAAAGACAGGTCCTTTCAATTCACCCCTCCACTTT. Its protein product is CASSLKTGPFNSPLHF.